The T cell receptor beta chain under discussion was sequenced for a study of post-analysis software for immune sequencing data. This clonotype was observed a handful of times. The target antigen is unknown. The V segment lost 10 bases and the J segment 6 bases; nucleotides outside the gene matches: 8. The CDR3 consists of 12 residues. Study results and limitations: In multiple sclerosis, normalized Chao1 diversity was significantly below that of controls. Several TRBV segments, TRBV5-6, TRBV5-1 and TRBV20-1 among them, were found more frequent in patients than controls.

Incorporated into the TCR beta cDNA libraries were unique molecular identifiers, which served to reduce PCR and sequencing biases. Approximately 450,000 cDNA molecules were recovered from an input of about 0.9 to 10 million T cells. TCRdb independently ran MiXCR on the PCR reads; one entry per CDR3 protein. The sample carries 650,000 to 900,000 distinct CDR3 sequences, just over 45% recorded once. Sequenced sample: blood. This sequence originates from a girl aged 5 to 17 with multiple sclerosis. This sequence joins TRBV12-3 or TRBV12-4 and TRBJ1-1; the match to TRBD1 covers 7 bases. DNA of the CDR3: TGTGCCACCCTGACAGGGAAGTCTGAAGCTTTCTTT. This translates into CATLTGKSEAFF.